The TCR beta chain under discussion was sequenced for a study of T cells in Graves' hyperthyroidism and ophthalmopathy. The study, taken as a whole, reports: Within blood appeared most thyroid clonotypes that had expanded above 0.001. A median about 6.5 months before onset, the model predicted ophthalmopathy.

The V and J ends lost 5 bases and 4 bases, in that order; junction bases with no gene match: 7. This CDR3 has 14 amino acids. Germline loops: CDR1 SGHNT, CDR2 YENEEA. TCR beta CDR3 sequences were amplified from RNA transcripts. HTBI primers drove first-round RT-PCR of the TCR CDR3. One entry per CDR3 protein results from TCRdb running MiXCR on the multiplex PCR reads. The data show about 840,000 distinct CDR3 sequences, about two fifths seen once. As concerns this clonotype: What it recognizes is unknown.

Diagnostic decisions used clinical symptoms, serum thyroxine and TRAb, thyroid ultrasound and orbital computed tomography. Fresh peripheral blood, approximately 10 ml, yielded the PBMCs. V gene TRBV11-3 combines with J gene TRBJ1-1, with 7 bases fitting TRBD1. Sequencing used blood. The clonotype was recovered from a man aged 18-30 years with Graves' hyperthyroidism. The chain's CDR3 is CASSRLGDSTEAFF. The CDR3 coding sequence is TGTGCCAGCAGCCGACTGGGGGACAGCACTGAAGCTTTCTTT.